The 11 T cell receptor beta chains below were found in one sample sequenced in a study of blood T cells in healthy people across ages. It was with a sample-barcoded 5' primer and a J-beta primer mix that a second PCR of about 6 to 11 cycles was run. Using its own MiXCR run on the 5' RACE reads, TCRdb lists one record per CDR3 protein. This sample has over 600,000 distinct CDR3 sequences; more than 50% occur once, and the top ten carry roughly 25%. The specimen sequenced was blood. All receptors derive from a man in his forties in good health.

In its sample, this clonotype was seen a few times. This rearrangement joins TRBV27 to TRBJ2-4, with a weak D call TRBD1 (6 bases). The V gene lost 2 bases and the J gene lost 8 bases, with 13 bases spanning the gap. The CDR3 runs to 14 residues. Germline V gene data show CDR1 as MNHEY and CDR2 as SMNVEV (reference sequence). The CDR3, as DNA: TGTGCCAGCAGTTTAGATGGGGGCGAGGACATTCAGTACTTC. It yields the protein CASSLDGGEDIQYF.

The genes are TRBV27 and TRBJ1-5; 12 bases line up with TRBD1. Germline V gene sequence: CDR1 MNHEY, CDR2 SMNVEV (reference sequence). This CDR3 region has 20 residues. The V and J ends lost 4 bases and 2 bases, in that order; junction bases with no gene match: 15. The CDR3 DNA sequence: TGTGCCAGCAGTTCTCCCCCGCCGGGGACAGGGGGCTGGGGCAATCAGCCCCAGCATTTT. Its protein is CASSSPPPGTGGWGNQPQHF.

J is TRBJ2-1 and V is TRBV7-8; D is uncertain. The V gene's germline CDR1 is SGHVS and CDR2 FQNEAQ. Trimming took 4 bases from V and 7 from J, leaving 8 bases between them. The CDR3 extends over 12 amino acids. The CDR3 DNA follows: TGTGCCAGCAGCTCCAATCGAAATGAGCAGTTCTTC. This codes for CASSSNRNEQFF.

The rearrangement links TRBV16 to TRBJ1-2; TRBD1 is a possible D gene (6 bases). The CDR3 runs to 14 residues. Germline values: CDR1 KGHSY, CDR2 FQNENV. The germline V and J ends were trimmed by 2 bases and 6 bases, with 13 bases remaining between them. The CDR3 coding sequence is TGTGCCAGCAGCCAAACCACAGGGTGGGATGGCTACACCTTC. Protein product: CASSQTTGWDGYTF.

The chain links TRBV27 to TRBJ2-1, with 11 bases fitting TRBD2. Germline assignment: CDR1 MNHEY and CDR2 SMNVEV (reference sequence). Germline trimming cut 0 bases from V and 3 bases from J; bases unmatched to any gene: 4. The CDR3 is made up of 17 amino acids. The CDR3 sequence: CASSLSSSGGGYNEQFF. The CDR3, as DNA: TGTGCCAGCAGTTTATCTAGTAGCGGGGGGGGCTACAATGAGCAGTTCTTC.

The chain joins TRBV7-9 to TRBJ2-2; D gene uncertain. Trimming stripped 1 base from V and 6 bases from J, with 6 bases between. The germline CDR1 and CDR2 sequences are SEHNR and FQNEAQ (reference sequence). This CDR3 contains 13 residues. The CDR3 loop reads CASSLGNAGELFF. CDR3 sequence (DNA): TGTGCCAGCAGCTTAGGTAACGCCGGGGAGCTGTTTTTT.

The J gene is TRBJ2-3, the V gene TRBV28; D tentatively fits TRBD1 or TRBD2 (5 bases each). The CDR3 runs to 15 residues. Trimming pared 5 bases from V and 7 bases from J, leaving 19 bases between. CDR1 and CDR2 from the germline V gene are MDHEN and SYDVKM. DNA for the CDR3: TGTGCCAGCAGTCCCCCGGGACCCCTTTTGAATACGCAGTATTTT. Translating gives CASSPPGPLLNTQYF.

The chain has TRBV6-1 and TRBJ2-7; 15 nucleotides align to TRBD2. Germline V gene sequence: CDR1 MNHNS, CDR2 SASEGT. The V and J ends lost 5 bases and 0 bases, in that order; junction bases with no gene match: 8. The length of the CDR3 is 18 residues. The CDR3 nucleotides read TGTGCCAGCAGTAGAGGGACTAGCGGGAGGCCCAGCTCCTACGAGCAGTACTTC. The encoded protein is CASSRGTSGRPSSYEQYF.

The sample holds a few counts of this clonotype. This chain joins TRBV14 and TRBJ2-3; 10 nucleotides line up with TRBD1. Per germline, CDR1 SGHDN and CDR2 FVKESK. The CDR3 totals 13 residues. The V and J ends lost 4 bases and 8 bases, in that order; junction bases with no gene match: 3. The CDR3 loop reads CASSPGQGRTQYF. CDR3 nucleotide sequence: TGTGCCAGCAGCCCGGGACAGGGGCGTACGCAGTATTTT.

The gene calls are TRBV14 and TRBJ2-3; D gene ambiguous. The CDR3 consists of 13 residues. CDR1 SGHDN and CDR2 FVKESK come from the germline V gene. The V end was cut by 2 bases, the J end by 9 bases, with 12 bases between. The CDR3 sequence: CASSQTGRLTQYF. CDR3 DNA: TGTGCCAGCAGCCAAACGGGTCGACTGACGCAGTATTTT. The full variable domain, its missing parts supplied by reference TRBV14 and TRBJ2-3, is EAGVTQFPSHSVIEKGQTVTLRCDPISGHDNLYWYRRVMGKEIKFLLHFVKESKQDESGMPNNRFLAERTGGTYSTLKVQPAELEDSGVYFCASSQTGRLTQYFGPGTRLTVL.

The chain links TRBV3-1 to TRBJ2-1; 8 bases line up with TRBD2. V shed 0 bases, J shed 9 bases, and the junction held 7 bases outside the gene matches. Per the germline V gene, CDR1 is LGHDT and CDR2 is YNNKEL (reference sequence). The CDR3 consists of 15 residues. CDR3 bases: TGTGCCAGCAGCCAAGAACCCGGGGGGGTGATTGAGCAGTTCTTC. This gives the protein CASSQEPGGVIEQFF.